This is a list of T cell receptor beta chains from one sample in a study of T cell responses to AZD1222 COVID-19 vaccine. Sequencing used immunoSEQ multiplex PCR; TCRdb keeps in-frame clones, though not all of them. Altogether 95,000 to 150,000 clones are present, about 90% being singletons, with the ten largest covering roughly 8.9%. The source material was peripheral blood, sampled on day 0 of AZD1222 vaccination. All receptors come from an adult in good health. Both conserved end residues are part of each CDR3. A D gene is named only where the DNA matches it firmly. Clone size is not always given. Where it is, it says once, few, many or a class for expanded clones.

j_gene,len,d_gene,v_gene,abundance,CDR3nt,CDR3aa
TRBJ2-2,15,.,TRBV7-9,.,TGTGCCAGCAGCCCACCGAGGGCAGGCACCGGGGAGCTGTTTTTT,CASSPPRAGTGELFF
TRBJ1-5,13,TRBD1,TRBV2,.,TGTGCCAGCAGTCGAACAGGGGTTCAGCCCCAGCATTTT,CASSRTGVQPQHF
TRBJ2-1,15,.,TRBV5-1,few,TGCGCCAGCAGCTTGGCGGGGGCGCGGGAGAATGAGCAGTTCTTC,CASSLAGARENEQFF
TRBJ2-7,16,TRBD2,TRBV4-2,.,TGTGCCAGCAGCCAAGAGGAAAGAAGCGGGAGGCTGGAGCAGTACTTC,CASSQEERSGRLEQYF
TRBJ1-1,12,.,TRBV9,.,TGTGCCAGCAGCGTACCAGGGACTGAAGCTTTCTTT,CASSVPGTEAFF
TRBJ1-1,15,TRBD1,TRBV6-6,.,TGTGCCAGCAGCCGCCACCCGGACAGGGCCCCTGAAGCTTTCTTT,CASSRHPDRAPEAFF
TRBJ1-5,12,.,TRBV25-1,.,TGTGCCAGCAGTGGTTCAGGGTGGCCCCAGCATTTT,CASSGSGWPQHF
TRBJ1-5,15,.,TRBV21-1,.,TGTGCCAGCAGCGAAAGGCCAGGGAAGAATCAGCCCCAGCATTTT,CASSERPGKNQPQHF
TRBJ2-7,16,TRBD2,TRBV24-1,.,TGTGCCACCAGTGATACTCCAAGTGGCGGGAGCTACGAGCAGTACTTC,CATSDTPSGGSYEQYF
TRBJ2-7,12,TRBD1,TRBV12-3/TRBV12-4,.,TGTGCCAGCAGCCCAACAGGGGTCGAGCAGTACTTC,CASSPTGVEQYF
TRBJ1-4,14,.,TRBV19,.,TGTGCCACTCTACCTGCCGGGAGTAATGAAAAACTGTTTTTT,CATLPAGSNEKLFF
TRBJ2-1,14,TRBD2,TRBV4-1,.,TGCGCCAGCAGCCCTCTAGGACTAGCTGATGAGCAGTTCTTC,CASSPLGLADEQFF
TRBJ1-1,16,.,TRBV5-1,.,TGCGCCAGCACGAAAACCCCGGGCTCCAAGGGGACTGAAGCTTTCTTT,CASTKTPGSKGTEAFF
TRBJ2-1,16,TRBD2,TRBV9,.,TGTGCCAGCAGCGTGGGGACTAGCGGGAGGGCCGATGAGCAGTTCTTC,CASSVGTSGRADEQFF
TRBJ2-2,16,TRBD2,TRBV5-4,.,TGTGCCAGCAGCGGCGGGACTAGCGTCGGCACCGGGGAGCTGTTTTTT,CASSGGTSVGTGELFF
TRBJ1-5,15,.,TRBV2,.,TGTGCCAGCAGTGAAATAGGGCTTAGCAATCAGCCCCAGCATTTT,CASSEIGLSNQPQHF
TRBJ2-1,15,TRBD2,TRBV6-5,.,TGTGCCAGCAGTTACGGACCCGGACTAGACAATGAGCAGTTCTTC,CASSYGPGLDNEQFF